A selection of T cell receptor beta chains follows, all from one sample in a study of blood T cells in healthy people across ages. Using its own MiXCR run on the 5' RACE reads, TCRdb lists one record per CDR3 protein. The profile shows 1 million or so distinct CDR3 sequences, 40% to 45% of them singletons. The specimen sequenced was blood. The receptors originated from a woman aged 55 to 70 in good health. Each CDR3 is given with its conserved first and last residue. D genes are given only for firm matches. Not every row has a clone size; where given, it reads once, few, many or a size class.

NA | few | TRBJ2-1 | TRBV20-1 | CSARAPPDQTIYNEQFF | TGCAGTGCTAGAGCCCCCCCAGACCAGACGATATACAATGAGCAGTTCTTC
NA | NA | TRBJ2-6 | TRBV12-3/TRBV12-4 | CASSLDVFRARGSGANVLTF | TGTGCCAGCAGTTTAGACGTATTTAGGGCTCGCGGGTCTGGGGCCAACGTCCTGACTTTC
TRBD2 | few | TRBJ2-4 | TRBV11-2 | CASSLNLGAGQYF | TGTGCCAGCAGCTTAAACCTCGGAGCGGGGCAGTACTTC
NA | NA | TRBJ2-7 | TRBV5-1 | CASSLDRVRSEQYF | TGCGCCAGCAGCTTGGACAGGGTAAGAAGCGAGCAGTACTTC
NA | NA | TRBJ2-5 | TRBV18 | CASSPNARAKETQYF | TGTGCCAGCTCACCAAACGCCAGGGCTAAAGAGACCCAGTACTTC
NA | NA | TRBJ2-4 | TRBV10-3 | CAISVSANIQYF | TGTGCCATCAGTGTATCGGCAAACATTCAGTACTTC
NA | NA | TRBJ1-1 | TRBV28 | CASSLTGSNTEAFF | TGTGCCAGCAGTTTAACAGGGTCGAACACTGAAGCTTTCTTT
TRBD2 | NA | TRBJ2-3 | TRBV20-1 | CSARTVVGGTLTDTQYF | TGCAGTGCTAGAACGGTCGTGGGAGGGACCCTCACAGATACGCAGTATTTT
NA | few | TRBJ1-5 | TRBV24-1 | CATRSPGGQPQHF | TGTGCCACCAGGAGCCCCGGGGGGCAGCCCCAGCATTTT
NA | few | TRBJ2-1 | TRBV7-7 | CASSSAAWNEQFF | TGTGCCAGCAGCTCTGCGGCGTGGAATGAGCAGTTCTTC
NA | NA | TRBJ2-7 | TRBV6-2/TRBV6-3 | CASSSRLGWNEQYF | TGTGCCAGCAGTTCTAGATTGGGTTGGAACGAGCAGTACTTC
NA | NA | TRBJ2-7 | TRBV21-1 | CASNRVSLYEQYF | TGTGCCAGCAACAGGGTTTCACTCTACGAGCAGTACTTC
TRBD2 | few | TRBJ2-7 | TRBV5-1 | CASSPATSGSWEQYF | TGCGCCAGCTCCCCGGCAACTAGCGGGAGTTGGGAGCAGTACTTC
NA | NA | TRBJ1-2 | TRBV2 | CAGSERTGVGGYTF | TGTGCCGGCAGTGAAAGGACCGGGGTCGGCGGCTACACCTTC